This TCR beta chain appears in the sequencing data of a study of T cells in Graves' hyperthyroidism and ophthalmopathy. Patients showing uncontrolled infection, other autoimmune disease, pregnancy or lactation were ineligible. On the basis of clinical symptoms, serum thyroxine and TRAb, thyroid ultrasound and orbital computed tomography, diagnoses were made. RNA transcripts yielded amplified TCR beta CDR3 regions. An initial round of RT-PCR targeting the TCR CDR3 relied on the HTBI primer set. One entry per CDR3 protein, called by TCRdb with MiXCR from the multiplex PCR reads. The sample records some 760,000 distinct CDR3 sequences, approximately 14% being singletons. The CDR3 contains 14 residues. Per the germline V gene, CDR1 is SEHNR and CDR2 is FQNEAQ (reference sequence). The ends were cut back, 2 bases at V and 0 bases at J, with 7 bases in the middle. This clonotype was detected ten times or more. Its target is unknown.

Study observations and caveats: Ophthalmopathy and stable hyperthyroidism were told apart by a 13 V-J model.

This chain links TRBV7-9 with TRBJ1-1; D remains ambiguous. This clonotype was sampled from a young woman with Graves' hyperthyroidism. The material sequenced was blood. The CDR3 DNA follows: TGTGCCAGCAGCTTATACACCCTGAACACTGAAGCTTTCTTT. It translates to CASSLYTLNTEAFF.